Shown below are 21 T cell receptor beta chains from a single sample sequenced in a study of blood T cells in healthy people across ages. With a J-beta primer mix and a sample-barcoded 5' primer, a second PCR ran 7 to 11 cycles. Via MiXCR, TCRdb re-called the 5' RACE reads, giving one row per CDR3 protein. Among some 1.5 million distinct CDR3 sequences listed, about 30% were seen once. Sequencing was carried out using blood. These receptors came from a woman in her 30s in good health.

This clonotype occurred a few times. This chain links TRBV5-1 with TRBJ1-1; D possibly corresponds to TRBD1 (5 bases). Trimming removed 4 bases at V and 4 bases at J, with 17 bases between. CDR3 size: 15 residues. Germline V gene sequence: CDR1 SGHRS, CDR2 YFSETQ. The DNA of the CDR3 is TGCGCCAGCAGCCTAACAGGTCCGAGGGGCACTGAAGCTTTCTTT. Its translation is CASSLTGPRGTEAFF.

This chain joins TRBV12-3 or TRBV12-4 and TRBJ2-3, with TRBD2 as a possible D gene (5 bases). The CDR3 covers 14 residues. V was shortened by 7 bases and J by 3 bases, with 14 bases between the two germline ends. Written as DNA, the CDR3 is TGTGCCAGCATTTCGCGGGTGGGGACAGATACGCAGTATTTT. It codes for CASISRVGTDTQYF.

In this sample, this clonotype turned up many times. The V gene is TRBV4-3, the J gene TRBJ2-7; 8 bases map to TRBD2. Losses at the gene ends were 2 bases for V and 4 bases for J; bases not matched to a gene: 4. Germline CDR1 reads LGHNA; CDR2 reads YSLEER. The CDR3 has 14 amino acids. CDR3 residues: CASSQRAGEYEQYF. The CDR3 DNA reads TGCGCCAGCAGCCAACGAGCGGGAGAGTACGAGCAGTACTTC.

The chain joins TRBV5-4 to TRBJ2-7; TRBD2 agrees at 8 bases. CDR1 is SGHNT and CDR2 is YYREEE in the germline V gene (reference sequence). The CDR3 runs to 16 residues. After removal of 3 bases from V and 6 bases from J, the junction contained 14 bases not matched to a gene. The CDR3 region is CASSSRLRRGGPEQYF. CDR3 coding DNA: TGTGCCAGCAGCTCCCGGTTACGTCGGGGGGGCCCCGAGCAGTACTTC.

This chain uses TRBV7-8 with TRBJ2-2; D is perhaps TRBD2 (6 bases). The CDR3 runs 17 residues. CDR1 and CDR2 (germline): SGHVS, FQNEAQ. The V gene lost 2 bases and the J gene lost 2 bases, with 15 bases spanning the gap. The CDR3 spells CASSLLSSGANTGELFF. DNA for the CDR3: TGTGCCAGCAGCTTACTGAGTAGCGGAGCTAACACCGGGGAGCTGTTTTTT. Drawing the rest from reference TRBV7-8 and TRBJ2-2, the complete variable domain is GAGVSQSPRYKVAKRGQDVALRCDPISGHVSLFWYQQALGQGPEFLTYFQNEAQLDKSGLPSDRFFAERPEGSVSTLKIQRTQQEDSAVYLCASSLLSSGANTGELFFGEGSRLTVL.

The J gene is TRBJ1-6, the V gene TRBV28, with TRBD1 as a possible D gene (6 bases). Germline V gives CDR1 MDHEN, CDR2 SYDVKM. The CDR3 is 14 residues long. Trimming took off 7 bases at V and 10 bases at J, with 17 bases between the two ends. Here the CDR3 DNA reads TGTGCCAGCATGCAGCAGGGGAGTGGGTCACCCCTCCACTTT. Translation gives CASMQQGSGSPLHF.

Remarks on this clonotype: In this CDR3 the conserved last residue, phenylalanine or tryptophan, is missing, so a read error is likely. The CDR3: CASSPGSGEGHNEQFL. In nucleotides, the CDR3 is TGCGCCAGCAGCCCGGGATCCGGTGAAGGGCACAATGAGCAGTTCTTA. This chain links TRBV5-1 with TRBJ2-1; tentatively, D is TRBD2 (5 bases). CDR1 SGHRS and CDR2 YFSETQ come from the germline V gene. V lost 4 bases, J lost 5 bases, and 19 bases lay in between. CDR3 length: 16 amino acids.

The table lists this clonotype with a few counts. The CDR3, as DNA: TGCAGTGCGGAATTTCAGGGGGCTTACGAGCAGTACTTC. The encoded protein is CSAEFQGAYEQYF. The genes are TRBV20-1 and TRBJ2-7; the match to TRBD1 covers 8 bases. The V gene's germline CDR1 is DFQATT and CDR2 SNEGSKA (reference sequence). The CDR3 is 13 residues long. The junction had 8 bases not matched to a gene; V was cut back by 6 bases and J by 4 bases.

This chain joins TRBV10-3 and TRBJ2-7; the D gene is possibly TRBD1 (6 bases). Near its end, the DNA agrees better with TRBJ2-5, so the J call may be wrong. CDR1 and CDR2 (germline): ENHRY, SYGVKD. This CDR3 spans 16 amino acids. CDR3 sequence reads: CAISESGGTGYGTQYF. The CDR3 bases are TGTGCCATCAGTGAGTCTGGAGGAACAGGGTATGGGACCCAGTACTTC.

The rearrangement links TRBV5-1 to TRBJ2-1, with 7 bases aligning to TRBD2. V trimming: 7 bases; J trimming: 10 bases; junction bases outside the gene matches: 14. The CDR3 has 14 amino acids. Germline V CDR1 and CDR2: SGHRS, YFSETQ. CDR3 sequence reads: CASHPGARENEQFF. In DNA, the CDR3 is TGCGCCAGCCACCCCGGGGCGCGGGAGAACGAGCAGTTCTTC.

There are a few counts of this clonotype. The rearrangement uses TRBV5-6 and TRBJ1-1; the D is unclear. The CDR3 has 14 residues. With 1 base removed from V and 0 bases from J, the gap between germline ends came to 7 bases. Germline V gene lookup returns CDR1 SGHDT and CDR2 YYEEEE. The CDR3 coding sequence is TGTGCCAGCAGCTTGTGGCGTTTGAACACTGAAGCTTTCTTT. This gives the protein CASSLWRLNTEAFF.

On this clonotype: Given a much more abundant clone one base away, this may be a read error. This chain connects TRBV12-3 or TRBV12-4 to TRBJ2-5; 7 bases align to TRBD1. The DNA end is more similar to TRBJ2-7, so the J call may be wrong. The CDR3 length is 15 residues. The DNA of the CDR3 is TGTGCCAGCAGTTTGACGGGACAGTCGTGCTACGAGCAGTACTTC. This sequence encodes CASSLTGQSCYEQYF.

The chain has TRBV4-3 and TRBJ2-3, with 9 bases that match TRBD2. Germline V gives CDR1 LGHNA, CDR2 YSLEER. The junction had 7 bases not matched to a gene; V was cut back by 3 bases and J by 6 bases. There are 15 residues in the CDR3. CDR3 sequence (DNA): TGCGCCAGCAGCCAGGCGGGACTAGCACCCGATACGCAGTATTTT. Residues: CASSQAGLAPDTQYF.

A note on this clonotype: A junction end diverges from the germline sequence, so it may reflect a read error. The chain uses TRBV20-1 and TRBJ2-3, with 9 bases fitting TRBD2. The CDR3 loop spans 16 amino acids. Germline V gene lookup returns CDR1 DFQATT and CDR2 SNEGSKA (reference sequence). CDR3 region: CSARTSGLRFTDTQCF. The CDR3 nucleotides read TGCAGTGCTAGAACTAGCGGGCTTAGATTCACAGATACGCAGTGTTTT.

The chain recombines TRBV7-2 with TRBJ1-5; D unresolved. The CDR3 consists of 14 residues. CDR1 and CDR2 from the germline V gene are SGHTA and FQGNSA. V lost 2 bases and J 7 bases, leaving 12 bases between the germline ends. The CDR3 bases are TGTGCCAGCAGCTTATGGGGAAGAGGACAGCCCCAGCATTTT. Residues: CASSLWGRGQPQHF.

Notes on this clonotype: The junction shows a germline mismatch at one end, possibly a read error. CDR3 nucleotide sequence: TGTGCCACCACGTCCACGAGACTAAAGACAGATGCGCAGTATTTT. Translated: CATTSTRLKTDAQYF. V is TRBV4-2 and J is TRBJ2-3, with D perhaps TRBD1 or TRBD2 (5 bases each). The length of the CDR3 is 15 residues. Germline V gene lookup returns CDR1 LGHNA and CDR2 YNFKEQ.

This chain joins TRBV7-2 and TRBJ2-3; the D gene is possibly TRBD2 (5 bases). Trimming pared 5 bases from V and 6 bases from J, leaving 12 bases between. Per the germline V gene, CDR1 is SGHTA and CDR2 is FQGNSA. The CDR3 is 13 residues long. CDR3 bases: TGTGCCAGCAGCACCCAGCCGGGGGATACGCAGTATTTT. Translation gives CASSTQPGDTQYF.

This clonotype has ten or more counts. The chain is built from TRBV29-1 and TRBJ2-1; D may be TRBD1 (5 bases). This CDR3 region has 12 residues. The germline CDR1 and CDR2 sequences are SQVTM and ANQGSEA. V shed 5 bases and J shed 6 bases, with 11 bases lying between them. CDR3 DNA: TGCAGCGTTTCCATTGACAGCAATGAGCAGTTCTTC. Translation gives CSVSIDSNEQFF.

On this clonotype itself: A read error may explain this, as a much larger clone is one base away. The genes are TRBV7-2 and TRBJ2-7; 9 bases fit TRBD2. Germline trimming cut 5 bases from V and 4 bases from J; bases unmatched to any gene: 9. In germline, CDR1 is SGHTA, CDR2 FQGNSA. The CDR3 loop spans 15 amino acids. CDR3 nucleotide sequence: TGTGCCAGCAGCCCCCAGGGGACTAGCCGGTACGAGCAGTACTTC. It is translated as CASSPQGTSRYEQYF.

V and J are TRBV14 and TRBJ2-1, with TRBD2 identical over 12 bases. Germline V gene sequence: CDR1 SGHDN, CDR2 FVKESK. The CDR3 totals 14 residues. Losses at the gene ends were 8 bases for V and 8 bases for J; bases not matched to a gene: 7. In DNA form, the CDR3 reads TGTGCCAGCCTCCTAGCGGGGGGGCTGTATGAGCAGTTCTTC. Amino acid sequence: CASLLAGGLYEQFF.

The chain couples TRBV14 to TRBJ2-1, with 7 bases aligning to TRBD1. The trim removed 2 bases at V and 4 bases at J, leaving 8 bases unmatched. Per germline, CDR1 SGHDN and CDR2 FVKESK. The CDR3 contains 16 residues. As DNA, the CDR3 is TGTGCCAGCAGCCAATTGGGGGCAGGGGGATACAATGAGCAGTTCTTC. Its translation: CASSQLGAGGYNEQFF.